The 21 T cell receptor beta chains below come from one sample, sequenced in a study of spatial heterogeneity in lung cancer. Each CDR3 protein is one row after TCRdb ran MiXCR on the 5' RACE reads. Found here are around 110,000 distinct CDR3 sequences, 12% of them singletons; the top ten hold roughly 15%. Time point noted: blood at routine non-recurrence follow-up after resection. The input material, whole RNA from tumor, nontumor lung or frozen PBMC, was sequenced unsorted. The source material was PBMCs, sampled at follow-up. The source is a male donor with early-stage non-small cell lung cancer.

About this clonotype itself: A junction end diverges from the germline sequence, so it may reflect a read error. The chain employs TRBV4-3 and TRBJ2-7, with no clear D. The CDR3 has 13 residues. Germline assignment: CDR1 LGHNA and CDR2 YSLEER. DNA for the CDR3: TGCGCCAACAGCCAAGATAGGCTTACCGGGCAGTACTTC. Its protein product is CANSQDRLTGQYF.

In its sample, this clonotype was seen a few times. The CDR3 spells CASSLRADGAKETQYF. As DNA, the CDR3 is TGTGCCAGCAGCCTCAGGGCAGACGGGGCTAAAGAGACCCAGTACTTC. The rearrangement uses TRBV9 and TRBJ2-5; D possibly uses TRBD1 or TRBD2 (5 bases each). Looked up from germline, CDR1 is SGDLS and CDR2 is YYNGEE. V lost 4 bases to trimming and J lost 3 bases, with 19 bases between them. This CDR3 is built from 16 residues. The full variable domain, its missing parts supplied by reference TRBV9 and TRBJ2-5, is DSGVTQTPKHLITATGQRVTLRCSPRSGDLSVYWYQQSLDQGLQFLIQYYNGEERAKGNILERFSAQQFPDLHSELNLSSLELGDSALYFCASSLRADGAKETQYFGPGTRLLVL.

The rearrangement joins TRBV9 to TRBJ1-3; D possibly corresponds to TRBD1 (5 bases). The CDR3 totals 18 residues. V was shortened by 0 bases and J by 4 bases, with 20 bases between the two germline ends. Per germline, CDR1 SGDLS and CDR2 YYNGEE. Here the CDR3 reads CASSVGPHPGTVGNTIYF. CDR3 sequence (DNA): TGTGCCAGCAGCGTAGGTCCCCACCCGGGGACGGTAGGAAACACCATATATTTT.

Details on this clonotype: The junction differs from germline at one of its ends, possibly a read error. This chain connects TRBV11-2 to TRBJ2-7; no firm D call. Germline V lookup: CDR1 SGHAT, CDR2 FQNNGV. The CDR3 totals 11 residues. The CDR3 reads CASGLGFEQYF. The CDR3 coding sequence is TGTGCCAGCGGCTTGGGGTTCGAGCAGTACTTC.

This clonotype showed up just a few times. CDR3 protein: CASSQNLGSYNEQFF. The CDR3 coding sequence is TGTGCCAGCAGCCAGAACCTAGGCTCCTACAATGAGCAGTTCTTC. The rearrangement uses TRBV3-1 and TRBJ2-1; no definite D call. The V gene lost 3 bases and the J gene lost 0 bases, with 9 bases spanning the gap. Germline CDR1 is LGHDT and CDR2 is YNNKEL (reference sequence). This CDR3 is 15 amino acids long.

The rearrangement joins TRBV27 to TRBJ1-2; D remains unclear. This CDR3 region has 16 residues. Trimming removed 3 bases from V and 4 bases from J, with 18 bases in between. The V gene's germline CDR1 is MNHEY and CDR2 SMNVEV (reference sequence). In DNA, the CDR3 is TGTGCCAGCAGTTTTCCCCGGTTTCGTTACCCCTATGGCTACACCTTC. It specifies CASSFPRFRYPYGYTF.

This clonotype was recorded many times. The chain uses TRBV10-3 and TRBJ1-1; D is unclear. The V gene's germline CDR1 is ENHRY and CDR2 SYGVKD. This CDR3 is built from 13 residues. V was trimmed by 10 bases and J by 0 bases, leaving 12 bases between them. Written as DNA, the CDR3 is TGTGCCACCAAGGGAGGTGTGAACACTGAAGCTTTCTTT. Its protein product is CATKGGVNTEAFF.

This clonotype appeared many times. The rearrangement joins TRBV2 to TRBJ1-2, with D perhaps matching TRBD1 (5 bases). Trimming took 6 bases from V and 5 from J, leaving 13 bases between them. The CDR3 sequence is 13 residues long. CDR1 SNHLY and CDR2 FYNNEI come from the germline V gene. CDR3 sequence: CASSPGRLYGYTF. The DNA of the CDR3 is TGTGCCAGCAGCCCGGGACGGCTATATGGCTACACCTTC.

In its sample, this clonotype was seen a few times. This chain uses TRBV7-2 with TRBJ1-2; D is possibly TRBD1 (6 bases). The germline V gene encodes CDR1 SGHTA and CDR2 FQGNSA. The CDR3 is 13 residues long. With 6 bases removed from V and 4 bases from J, the gap between germline ends came to 12 bases. The DNA of the CDR3 is TGTGCCAGCAGTTCGACAGGCCCCTATGGCTACACCTTC. This gives the protein CASSSTGPYGYTF.

This clonotype was counted between two and nine times. The chain carries TRBV19 and TRBJ2-3, with 7 nucleotides matching TRBD1. Per the germline V gene, CDR1 is LNHDA and CDR2 is SQIVND (reference sequence). This CDR3 has 18 amino acids. Unmatched junction bases numbered 16, after V lost 5 bases and J lost 2 bases. The DNA of the CDR3 is TGTGCCAGTAGTCATCCCTATCGAAGGGGGCGCGACACAGATACGCAGTATTTT. This translates into CASSHPYRRGRDTDTQYF.

The rearrangement links TRBV5-1 to TRBJ2-3; 8 bases map to TRBD2. J was trimmed by 1 base and V by 4 bases; bases with no gene match: 8. Germline assignment: CDR1 SGHRS and CDR2 YFSETQ. There are 16 residues in the CDR3. Written as DNA, the CDR3 is TGCGCCAGCAGCACTGGACTAGCAAGGGGCACAGATACGCAGTATTTT. Protein: CASSTGLARGTDTQYF. Together with reference TRBV5-1 and TRBJ2-3, the CDR3 gives the full variable domain: KAGVTQTPRYLIKTRGQQVTLSCSPISGHRSVSWYQQTPGQGLQFLFEYFSETQRNKGNFPGRFSGRQFSNSRSEMNVSTLELGDSALYLCASSTGLARGTDTQYFGPGTRLTVL.

A few counts support this clonotype. CDR3 in DNA: TGTGCCAGTACCCTCTTGGGCTCTGGGGCCAACGTCCTGACTTTC. Protein: CASTLLGSGANVLTF. The chain uses TRBV19 and TRBJ2-6; unclear D gene. There are 15 residues in the CDR3. The germline CDR1 and CDR2 sequences are LNHDA and SQIVND (reference sequence). V was trimmed by 7 bases and J by 0 bases, leaving 10 bases between them.

This clonotype was seen a few times. The chain employs TRBV11-2 and TRBJ2-2; D gene ambiguous. Looked up from germline, CDR1 is SGHAT and CDR2 is FQNNGV. CDR3 length equals 13 residues. V was cut by 2 bases and J by 2 bases, with 3 bases left in between. In DNA form, the CDR3 reads TGTGCCAGCAGCTTATATAACACCGGGGAGCTGTTTTTT. It encodes CASSLYNTGELFF.

This chain uses TRBV24-1 with TRBJ2-3; D possibly corresponds to TRBD2 (7 bases). V lost 9 bases, J lost 0 bases, and 21 bases lay in between. This CDR3 is built from 17 residues. The germline V gene encodes CDR1 KGHDR and CDR2 SFDVKD. The CDR3 is CATSGRRGGGSTDTQYF. The CDR3 bases are TGTGCCACCTCTGGCCGAAGGGGCGGGGGCAGCACAGATACGCAGTATTTT.

This chain joins TRBV28 and TRBJ1-6; 7 nucleotides align to TRBD1. J lost 5 bases, V lost 2 bases, and 3 bases had no gene match. The CDR3 has 15 amino acids. CDR1 and CDR2 from the germline V gene are MDHEN and SYDVKM. For the CDR3, the DNA is TGTGCCAGCAGTTTAGGACAGGCCCATAATTCACCCCTCCACTTT. Amino acid sequence: CASSLGQAHNSPLHF.

A few counts support this clonotype. The gene calls are TRBV4-1 and TRBJ1-1, with no clear D. Germline V CDR1 and CDR2: MGHRA, YSYEKL. The V end was cut by 0 bases, the J end by 5 bases, with 10 bases between. CDR3 size: 14 residues. CDR3 sequence reads: CASSQEIGPTEAFF. In nucleotides, the CDR3 is TGCGCCAGCAGCCAAGAAATCGGTCCGACTGAAGCTTTCTTT.

This clonotype has ten or more counts. V and J are TRBV20-1 and TRBJ2-1; 15 positions match TRBD2. V lost 5 bases, J lost 16 bases, and 9 bases stayed unmatched. The CDR3 length is 13 residues. The germline V gene has CDR1 DFQATT and CDR2 SNEGSKA (reference sequence). The CDR3 DNA follows: TGCAGTGCTGGACTAGCGGGGGGGCCTAGCCATTTCTTC. Its translation is CSAGLAGGPSHFF.

The gene calls are TRBV15 and TRBJ2-2; 9 bases line up with TRBD1. CDR1 is LNHNV and CDR2 is YYDKDF in the germline V gene (reference sequence). With 6 bases clipped from V and 7 bases from J, the junction kept 12 bases outside the gene matches. The CDR3 contains 16 residues. The CDR3 nucleotides are TGTGCCACCAGTAACCCCGGGACAGGGTACAGCGGGGAGCTGTTTTTT. Amino acids: CATSNPGTGYSGELFF.

This clonotype came up many times. The chain employs TRBV7-2 and TRBJ1-6, with D perhaps TRBD1 (6 bases). Germline V gene sequence: CDR1 SGHTA, CDR2 FQGNSA. V lost 5 bases and J lost 10, with 15 bases in between. The CDR3 is 14 residues long. The CDR3 DNA follows: TGTGCCAGCAGCCCCGAGGGGGGAGAGTCACCCCTCCACTTT. Its protein product is CASSPEGGESPLHF.

There are a few counts of this clonotype. The gene calls are TRBV9 and TRBJ2-5; 10 bases align to TRBD2. The junction had 6 bases not matched to a gene; V was cut back by 3 bases and J by 1 base. The CDR3 covers 16 residues. Germline V gene lookup returns CDR1 SGDLS and CDR2 YYNGEE. The DNA of the CDR3 is TGTGCCAGCAGCGCCCTGGGACTAGCGCTCCAAGAGACCCAGTACTTC. It specifies CASSALGLALQETQYF.

This clonotype was picked up a small number of times. The chain is built from TRBV12-3 or TRBV12-4 and TRBJ1-1; D is ambiguous. V lost 3 bases to trimming and J lost 6 bases, with 8 bases between them. This CDR3 comprises 12 residues. The CDR3 DNA follows: TGTGCCAGCAGTTTTCGGAGGGCTGAAGCTTTCTTT. Encoded protein: CASSFRRAEAFF.